The 25 T cell receptor beta chains reported below all come from one sample, sequenced in a study of naive and memory T cell subsets. Both TRBC1 and TRBC2 were covered by a beta constant-region primer of two equimolar oligonucleotides. TCRdb used MiXCR to reprocess the UMI-ligation and nested PCR reads, holding one entry per CDR3 protein. The top ten clones hold about 0.13% of a sample with approximately 140,000 distinct CDR3 sequences, 15% to 20% of them seen once. Specimen: naive CD4+ T cells from blood. The receptors originated from a human donor in good health.

This rearrangement joins TRBV20-1 to TRBJ2-7; 10 bases map to TRBD2. The germline CDR1 and CDR2 sequences are DFQATT and SNEGSKA (reference sequence). Germline trimming cut 3 bases from V and 1 base from J; bases unmatched to any gene: 9. The CDR3 has 16 residues. The chain's CDR3 is CSARQKTSGHSYEQYF. In nucleotides, the CDR3 is TGCAGTGCTAGGCAAAAGACTAGCGGGCATTCCTACGAGCAGTACTTC.

This clonotype was observed a handful of times. J is TRBJ2-2 and V is TRBV18; D perhaps matches TRBD2 (5 bases). The germline gives CDR1 KGHSH, CDR2 LQKENI. The CDR3 covers 15 residues. V dropped 3 bases and J dropped 3 bases, with 11 bases sitting between them. This CDR3 reads CASSPDGLYTGELFF. As DNA, the CDR3 is TGTGCCAGCTCACCGGACGGACTCTACACCGGGGAGCTGTTTTTT.

The J gene is TRBJ2-3, the V gene TRBV4-2, with a possible D match to TRBD2 (6 bases). The CDR3 totals 14 residues. V was shortened by 5 bases and J by 0 bases, with 9 bases between the two germline ends. Germline lookup yields CDR1 LGHNA and CDR2 YNFKEQ. CDR3 in amino acids: CASSFGGSTDTQYF. CDR3 bases: TGTGCCAGCAGCTTTGGGGGGAGCACAGATACGCAGTATTTT.

This clonotype was counted a few times. This sequence joins TRBV7-9 and TRBJ2-1; no clear D. The V gene's germline CDR1 is SEHNR and CDR2 FQNEAQ (reference sequence). The CDR3 is 11 amino acids. CDR3 sequence (DNA): TGTGTTGGGGTCTCCTACAATGAGCAGTTCTTC. Translating gives CVGVSYNEQFF.

This sequence joins TRBV6-5 and TRBJ2-6; maybe TRBD1 (5 bases). The CDR3 extends over 15 amino acids. Germline values: CDR1 MNHEY, CDR2 SVGAGI. V was clipped by 6 bases and J by 0 bases, with 9 bases between them. CDR3: CASSRQSSGANVLTF. The CDR3 DNA reads as TGTGCCAGCAGCCGACAGAGCTCTGGGGCCAACGTCCTGACTTTC.

The V and J genes are TRBV7-8 and TRBJ2-7, with 8 bases fitting TRBD2. This CDR3 is 17 amino acids long. Per germline, CDR1 SGHVS and CDR2 FQNEAQ. V was pared by 5 bases and J by 2 bases, with 14 bases of the junction left unmatched. CDR3 bases: TGTGCCAGCAGCCCAAGGCGAACTAGCGGAAGACCCTACGAGCAGTACTTC. It translates to CASSPRRTSGRPYEQYF.

This clonotype came up a few times. The CDR3 protein is CASSQGRFSGREKLFF. The CDR3 nucleotides read TGTGCCAGCAGCCAAGGGCGTTTCTCAGGTCGGGAAAAACTGTTTTTT. The chain has TRBV14 and TRBJ1-4; the D is unclear. V dropped 1 base and J dropped 8 bases, with 17 bases sitting between them. Germline V gene lookup returns CDR1 SGHDN and CDR2 FVKESK. The length of the CDR3 is 16 residues.

The chain links TRBV7-2 to TRBJ2-7; D may be TRBD2 (6 bases). Germline CDR1 and CDR2: SGHTA and FQGNSA. V lost 4 bases and J lost 2, with 21 bases in between. The CDR3 runs 17 residues. CDR3: CASSSGRDFSKPYEQYF. In DNA, the CDR3 is TGTGCCAGCAGCTCAGGGCGGGACTTCTCGAAGCCCTACGAGCAGTACTTC.

This clonotype was picked up a small number of times. This chain uses TRBV5-1 with TRBJ2-7; 10 nucleotides match TRBD1. Germline V gene sequence: CDR1 SGHRS, CDR2 YFSETQ. This CDR3 spans 16 amino acids. Trimming at V came to 4 bases and at J to 2 bases, leaving 9 bases not matched to a gene. The CDR3 loop is CASSPGTGDNTYEQYF. Here the CDR3 DNA reads TGCGCCAGCAGCCCGGGGACAGGGGATAATACCTACGAGCAGTACTTC.

This clonotype came up once. The chain couples TRBV30 to TRBJ1-2; TRBD1 is a possible D gene (6 bases). Germline V gene sequence: CDR1 GTSNPN, CDR2 SVGIG (reference sequence). This CDR3 is built from 12 residues. The V end lost 2 bases, the J end lost 4 bases, and 8 bases lay between the germline ends. As DNA, the CDR3 is TGTGCCTGGAGTTTGGGGGCCTATGGCTACACCTTC. Its translation: CAWSLGAYGYTF.

This clonotype was seen repeatedly, ten times or more. V usage is TRBV20-1 and J usage is TRBJ2-1; D may be TRBD2 (6 bases). V dropped 6 bases and J dropped 9 bases, with 21 bases sitting between them. The germline CDR1 and CDR2 sequences are DFQATT and SNEGSKA (reference sequence). The CDR3 is made up of 14 amino acids. CDR3 DNA: TGCAGTGCCCCGGGACTCTCGGACTCTGGTGAGCAGTTCTTC. Its translation: CSAPGLSDSGEQFF.

This clonotype has just a few counts. V usage is TRBV20-1 and J usage is TRBJ1-5, with TRBD1 identical over 8 bases. Germline CDR1 reads DFQATT; CDR2 reads SNEGSKA (reference sequence). Trimming removed 6 bases from V and 0 bases from J; junction bases left unmatched: 4. This CDR3 has 14 amino acids. The CDR3 DNA sequence: TGCAGTGCCAGACAGGGGTATAGCAATCAGCCCCAGCATTTT. This sequence encodes CSARQGYSNQPQHF.

The table lists this clonotype with a few counts. V usage is TRBV12-3 or TRBV12-4 and J usage is TRBJ2-2, with D possibly matching TRBD2 (6 bases). This CDR3 is 20 amino acids long. Trimming cost V 3 bases and J 1 base, with 24 bases left between them. The CDR3 nucleotides are TGTGCCAGCAGTTTTGGACGGGATCCCCTGTCGGGGGTGAACACCGGGGAGCTGTTTTTT. Translation: CASSFGRDPLSGVNTGELFF.

This chain uses TRBV7-9 with TRBJ2-2, with a tentative D call TRBD1 (5 bases). This CDR3 has 16 amino acids. The germline gives CDR1 SEHNR, CDR2 FQNEAQ (reference sequence). Trimming left V 2 bases short and J 0 bases short, with 10 bases between. CDR3 nucleotides: TGTGCCAGCAGCTTAAGACAGCCAACGAACACCGGGGAGCTGTTTTTT. Protein product: CASSLRQPTNTGELFF. The complete variable domain, with remaining parts taken from reference TRBV7-9 and TRBJ2-2, reads DTGVSQNPRHKITKRGQNVTFRCDPISEHNRLYWYRQTLGQGPEFLTYFQNEAQLEKSRLLSDRFSAERPKGSFSTLEIQRTEQGDSAMYLCASSLRQPTNTGELFFGEGSRLTVL.

This chain links TRBV7-2 with TRBJ2-7; 13 bases match TRBD2. Germline CDR1 SGHTA, CDR2 FQGNSA. This CDR3 is built from 16 residues. The V gene end was trimmed by 0 bases and the J gene end by 7 bases; junction bases not matched to a gene: 6. CDR3 nucleotide sequence: TGTGCCAGCAGCTTAGCGTCACTAGCGGGAGGGCCGGAGCAGTACTTC. Amino acids: CASSLASLAGGPEQYF.

The chain carries TRBV11-1 and TRBJ2-4; 11 bases agree with TRBD1. The germline gives CDR1 SGHAT, CDR2 FQDESV (reference sequence). The ends lost 6 bases at V and 2 bases at J; junction bases unmatched: 6. CDR3 length: 16 residues. The CDR3 loop is CASSRTGGTSKNIQYF. In nucleotides, the CDR3 is TGTGCCAGCAGTAGGACAGGGGGCACGTCCAAAAACATTCAGTACTTC.

The rearrangement links TRBV6-9 to TRBJ1-1, with D possibly being TRBD1 (5 bases). Germline CDR1 MNHGY, CDR2 SVAAGI. V was clipped by 4 bases and J by 9 bases, with 36 bases between them. This CDR3 has 20 residues. This CDR3 is CASSFTYSAEGRVGRYQAFF. DNA for the CDR3: TGTGCCAGCAGTTTCACGTACTCTGCGGAGGGACGGGTGGGCCGTTATCAAGCTTTCTTT.

The chain couples TRBV12-3 or TRBV12-4 to TRBJ2-3, with D maybe TRBD2 (6 bases). Trimming took 8 bases from V and 0 from J, leaving 15 bases between them. This CDR3 spans 15 amino acids. This CDR3 is CASSSRERSTDTQYF. The CDR3 DNA is TGTGCCAGCTCCTCCCGGGAGCGGAGCACAGATACGCAGTATTTT.

The chain joins TRBV20-1 to TRBJ1-5; maybe TRBD1 (6 bases). The CDR3 consists of 15 residues. Germline CDR1 is DFQATT and CDR2 is SNEGSKA (reference sequence). V was pared by 5 bases and J by 5 bases, with 19 bases between. The CDR3 loop is CSAPLRGTSDQPQHF. CDR3 sequence (DNA): TGCAGTGCTCCTCTTCGTGGGACATCAGATCAGCCCCAGCATTTT.

The chain couples TRBV7-9 to TRBJ1-1; D is uncertain. The CDR3 totals 13 residues. Germline V gene data show CDR1 as SEHNR and CDR2 as FQNEAQ (reference sequence). Trimming removed 6 bases from V and 4 bases from J, with 12 bases in between. The CDR3 sequence: CASRKDVATEAFF. CDR3 in DNA: TGTGCCAGCAGGAAGGACGTTGCCACTGAAGCTTTCTTT.

This clonotype was seen many times. The chain recombines TRBV5-8 with TRBJ2-3; 7 bases match TRBD1. CDR1 and CDR2 from the germline V gene are SGHTS and YDEGEE. With V trimmed by 0 bases and J by 0 bases, 7 bases remained unmatched. The CDR3 totals 17 residues. The CDR3 loop is CASSLDTGTASTDTQYF. CDR3 DNA sequence: TGTGCCAGCAGCTTGGATACTGGGACAGCGAGCACAGATACGCAGTATTTT.

This clonotype was observed a handful of times. V gene TRBV12-3 or TRBV12-4 combines with J gene TRBJ1-5; D ambiguous. There are 16 residues in the CDR3. The V gene lost 2 bases and the J gene lost 0 bases, with 11 bases spanning the gap. The CDR3 nucleotides are TGTGCCAGCAGTTTAACCCCCGGGCGTAGCAATCAGCCCCAGCATTTT. It yields the protein CASSLTPGRSNQPQHF.

This chain joins TRBV20-1 and TRBJ2-5, with TRBD2 matching over 9 bases. The junction had 16 bases not matched to a gene; V was cut back by 3 bases and J by 5 bases. Germline V gives CDR1 DFQATT, CDR2 SNEGSKA (reference sequence). CDR3 size: 17 residues. The chain's CDR3 is CSASVYGGRARGETQYF. CDR3 nucleotide sequence: TGCAGTGCTAGTGTGTACGGCGGGAGGGCCCGGGGGGAGACCCAGTACTTC.

This chain connects TRBV20-1 to TRBJ2-7; 12 bases are a match to TRBD2. The V gene end was trimmed by 6 bases and the J gene end by 7 bases; junction bases not matched to a gene: 7. Looked up from germline, CDR1 is DFQATT and CDR2 is SNEGSKA (reference sequence). CDR3 length equals 13 residues. CDR3 residues: CSARLAGAPEQYF. The CDR3 coding sequence is TGCAGTGCACGACTAGCGGGAGCTCCAGAGCAGTACTTC.

The chain joins TRBV27 to TRBJ1-5, with D tentatively TRBD1 (6 bases). CDR3 length: 16 amino acids. Germline V gene data show CDR1 as MNHEY and CDR2 as SMNVEV (reference sequence). V gave up 4 bases and J gave up 3 bases, with 16 bases separating them. The CDR3: CASSSEPGATNQPQHF. DNA of the CDR3: TGTGCCAGCAGTTCCGAGCCAGGGGCGACCAATCAGCCCCAGCATTTT.